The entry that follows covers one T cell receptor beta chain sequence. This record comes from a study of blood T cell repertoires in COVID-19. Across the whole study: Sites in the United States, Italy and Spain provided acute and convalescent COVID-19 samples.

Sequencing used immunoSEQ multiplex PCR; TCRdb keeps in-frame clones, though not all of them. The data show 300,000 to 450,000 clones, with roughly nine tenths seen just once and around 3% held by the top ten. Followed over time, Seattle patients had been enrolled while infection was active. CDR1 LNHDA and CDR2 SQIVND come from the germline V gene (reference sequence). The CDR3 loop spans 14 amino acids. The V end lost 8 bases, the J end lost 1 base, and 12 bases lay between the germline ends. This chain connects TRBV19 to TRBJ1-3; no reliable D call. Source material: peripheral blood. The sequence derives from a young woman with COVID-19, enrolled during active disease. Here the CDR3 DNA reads TGTGCCAGTGGTCTCATCGGGTCTGGAAACACCATATATTTT. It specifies CASGLIGSGNTIYF.